The 25 T cell receptor beta chains in this list originate from one sample, sequenced in a study of shared clonotypes between healthy human individuals. The method was immunoSEQ multiplex PCR; TCRdb's version includes in-frame clones alone and lacks a portion of them. The profile shows 400,000 to 550,000 clones, 70% to 80% of them singletons. Sequencing used PBMCs. The receptors originated from a middle-aged woman in good health. Some clones in this sample may be carry-over from other donors' samples.

Only a few counts were recorded for this clone. This rearrangement joins TRBV18 to TRBJ2-5; D perhaps matches TRBD2 (5 bases). Per the germline V gene, CDR1 is KGHSH and CDR2 is LQKENI. V was cut by 3 bases and J by 1 base, with 12 bases left in between. This CDR3 contains 15 residues. This chain's CDR3 is CASSPRGQLQETQYF. CDR3 coding DNA: TGTGCCAGCTCACCCCGAGGGCAGCTCCAAGAGACCCAGTACTTC. Based on the CDR3 plus reference TRBV18 and TRBJ2-5, the full variable domain is NAGVMQNPRHLVRRRGQEARLRCSPMKGHSHVYWYRQLPEEGLKFMVYLQKENIIDESGMPKERFSAEFPKEGPSILRIQQVVRGDSAAYFCASSPRGQLQETQYFGPGTRLLVL.

The chain has TRBV7-8 and TRBJ2-5; 16 bases match TRBD2. This CDR3 is 14 amino acids long. J lost 13 bases, V lost 0 bases, and 2 bases had no gene match. The germline V gene has CDR1 SGHVS and CDR2 FQNEAQ. CDR3 sequence reads: CASSLAGLAGGWYF. CDR3 coding DNA: TGTGCCAGCAGCTTAGCGGGACTAGCGGGAGGGTGGTACTTC.

CDR3 in amino acids: CASSDGTYDKQYF. The CDR3 region has the DNA TGCGCCAGCAGTGACGGGACGTATGATAAGCAGTACTTC. The chain recombines TRBV10-2 with TRBJ2-7, with D tentatively TRBD1 or TRBD2 (5 bases each). V lost 3 bases and J lost 8, with 14 bases in between. The germline V gene has CDR1 WSHSY and CDR2 SAAADI. The CDR3 is 13 amino acids.

The V call is TRBV19, the J call TRBJ2-2; 10 nucleotides align to TRBD2. The V and J ends lost 5 bases and 6 bases, in that order; junction bases with no gene match: 9. Germline V lookup: CDR1 LNHDA, CDR2 SQIVND (reference sequence). This CDR3 contains 16 residues. CDR3 sequence: CASSSLAGGLSGELFF. In DNA, the CDR3 is TGTGCCAGTAGTTCTTTAGCGGGAGGATTATCCGGGGAGCTGTTTTTT.

The chain uses TRBV30 and TRBJ1-6; 7 bases are a match to TRBD1. This CDR3 has 12 amino acids. Germline CDR1 reads GTSNPN; CDR2 reads SVGIG (reference sequence). The J segment lost 8 bases and the V segment lost 4 bases, leaving 2 bases of the junction unmatched. The CDR3 coding sequence is TGTGCCTGGACAGGGGGGGATTCACCCCTCCACTTT. Residues: CAWTGGDSPLHF.

A word on this clone: This sample also contains other DNA sequences that code for the same CDR3. The chain joins TRBV25-1 to TRBJ1-5; D remains unclear. This CDR3 has 14 residues. Per the germline V gene, CDR1 is MGHDK and CDR2 is SYGVNS. With 4 bases removed from V and 0 bases from J, the gap between germline ends came to 7 bases. In nucleotides, the CDR3 is TGTGCCAGCAGTGCTAATTATAGCAATCAGCCCCAGCATTTT. Translating gives CASSANYSNQPQHF.

There are a few counts of this clone. The chain recombines TRBV28 with TRBJ2-3; 12 bases align to TRBD2. The germline V gene has CDR1 MDHEN and CDR2 SYDVKM. The CDR3 sequence is 17 residues long. The V and J ends lost 4 bases and 1 base, in that order; junction bases with no gene match: 6. CDR3 sequence reads: CASSSPGLAGRTDTQYF. CDR3 DNA: TGTGCCAGCAGTTCCCCCGGACTAGCGGGACGCACAGATACGCAGTATTTT.

The chain couples TRBV5-1 to TRBJ2-7, with TRBD1 matching 8 bases. The CDR3 extends over 15 amino acids. Germline V lookup: CDR1 SGHRS, CDR2 YFSETQ. V dropped 4 bases and J dropped 0; count of bases not matched to a gene: 6. CDR3 DNA sequence: TGCGCCAGCAGCGTGGGACAGGCCCCCTCCTACGAGCAGTACTTC. Amino acid sequence: CASSVGQAPSYEQYF.

This chain uses TRBV7-6 with TRBJ2-2; D may be TRBD2 (6 bases). The CDR3 spans 14 residues. V lost 6 bases to trimming and J lost 3 bases, with 11 bases between them. The germline CDR1 and CDR2 sequences are SGHVS and FNYEAQ. CDR3 coding DNA: TGTGCCAGCAGAGTAGGAGGGTACACCGGGGAGCTGTTTTTT. Translated, it gives CASRVGGYTGELFF.

The chain has TRBV11-2 and TRBJ2-2; no reliable D call. CDR3 size: 13 residues. Trimming removed 8 bases at V and 5 bases at J, with 12 bases between. From germline, CDR1 is SGHAT and CDR2 FQNNGV. This CDR3 reads CASGKWVTGELFF. The CDR3 nucleotides read TGTGCCAGCGGGAAGTGGGTTACCGGGGAGCTGTTTTTT.

The rearrangement joins TRBV30 to TRBJ2-1; D perhaps matches TRBD2 (6 bases). The CDR3 spans 15 residues. V was shortened by 4 bases and J by 8 bases, with 21 bases between the two germline ends. Germline lookup yields CDR1 GTSNPN and CDR2 SVGIG (reference sequence). Written as DNA, the CDR3 is TGTGCCTGGAACCCGACAGCCGGACTAATGCATGAGCAGTTCTTC. This codes for CAWNPTAGLMHEQFF.

With respect to this clone: The sample contains more than one DNA sequence encoding this CDR3. V is TRBV7-9 and J is TRBJ2-3; D unresolved. Per germline, CDR1 SEHNR and CDR2 FQNEAQ (reference sequence). The ends were cut back, 0 bases at V and 0 bases at J, with 7 bases in the middle. The CDR3 totals 15 residues. The CDR3 DNA follows: TGTGCCAGCAGCTTAGCACGCCCGAGCACAGATACGCAGTATTTT. It translates to CASSLARPSTDTQYF.

Only a few counts were recorded for this clone. Here the CDR3 reads CASRPGLANVNEQFF. CDR3 coding DNA: TGTGCCAGCAGGCCGGGACTAGCGAACGTGAATGAGCAGTTCTTC. J is TRBJ2-1 and V is TRBV7-2, with 10 bases matching TRBD2. The germline gives CDR1 SGHTA, CDR2 FQGNSA. This CDR3 has 15 amino acids. V trimming: 6 bases; J trimming: 7 bases; junction bases outside the gene matches: 9.

The CDR3 is CASLQDTGELFF. DNA for the CDR3: TGTGCCAGTCTACAGGATACCGGGGAGCTGTTTTTT. The rearrangement uses TRBV19 and TRBJ2-2; perhaps TRBD1 as D (5 bases). This CDR3 spans 12 amino acids. Trimming shortened V by 8 bases and J by 5 bases, and 9 bases separated the two germline ends. CDR1 and CDR2 (germline): LNHDA, SQIVND (reference sequence). Complete variable domain (other parts from reference TRBV19 and TRBJ2-2): DGGITQSPKYLFRKEGQNVTLSCEQNLNHDAMYWYRQDPGQGLRLIYYSQIVNDFQKGDIAEGYSVSREKKESFPLTVTSAQKNPTAFYLCASLQDTGELFFGEGSRLTVL.

This clone was seen a single time. The chain combines TRBV7-9 with TRBJ1-1; no reliable D call. Germline loops: CDR1 SEHNR, CDR2 FQNEAQ (reference sequence). CDR3 size: 15 residues. Trimming took off 0 bases at V and 0 bases at J, with 8 bases between the two ends. Here the CDR3 DNA reads TGTGCCAGCAGCTTAGCGGGCAGCATGAACACTGAAGCTTTCTTT. It encodes CASSLAGSMNTEAFF.

This clone has just a few counts. The V gene is TRBV6-6, the J gene TRBJ2-1, with 7 bases lining up with TRBD1. The CDR3 length is 16 residues. Germline V gene lookup returns CDR1 MNHNY and CDR2 SVGAGI (reference sequence). Trimming took 0 bases from V and 8 from J; bases not matched to a gene: 10. The CDR3 protein is CASSYSKTGNLHEQFF. The CDR3 DNA sequence: TGTGCCAGCAGTTACTCGAAGACAGGGAACCTCCATGAGCAGTTCTTC.

This clone was counted a few times. J is TRBJ2-5 and V is TRBV9, with a weak D call TRBD2 (5 bases). V lost 1 base and J lost 3, with 10 bases in between. Germline V gene data show CDR1 as SGDLS and CDR2 as YYNGEE. CDR3 length: 14 amino acids. The CDR3 DNA sequence: TGTGCCAGCAGCGTAAGGGAGCAGGAAGAGACCCAGTACTTC. Encoded protein: CASSVREQEETQYF.

This sequence joins TRBV19 and TRBJ1-5; D call uncertain. Germline CDR1 LNHDA, CDR2 SQIVND (reference sequence). The CDR3 length is 15 residues. The germline V and J ends were trimmed by 9 bases and 4 bases, with 19 bases remaining between them. CDR3 bases: TGTGCCAGCCGGATGAGTCCAGGCGGGAATCAGCCCCAGCATTTT. It encodes CASRMSPGGNQPQHF.

Of note for this clone: A read error is likely here: a far larger clone is one base away. J is TRBJ1-3 and V is TRBV6-6; TRBD1 agrees at 12 bases. Looked up from germline, CDR1 is MNHNY and CDR2 is SVGAGI (reference sequence). The CDR3 length is 16 residues. The CDR3 here is CASNYGTGGPGNTIYF. The CDR3 DNA is TGTGCCAGCAATTACGGGACAGGGGGCCCTGGAAACACCATATATTTT.

This chain connects TRBV18 to TRBJ1-1; D is ambiguous. CDR1 is KGHSH, CDR2 LQKENI, per germline. CDR3 length: 15 residues. Trimming shortened V by 0 bases and J by 1 base, and 9 bases separated the two germline ends. The CDR3 nucleotides are TGTGCCAGCTCACCACCATTGGGCGGGAACACTGAAGCTTTCTTT. Its translation is CASSPPLGGNTEAFF.

The rearrangement uses TRBV21-1 and TRBJ2-3; the D call of TRBD1 is as the table states it, not checked on the DNA. TRBV21-1 is noted as a pseudogene. The CDR3 length is 17 residues. As DNA, the CDR3 is TGTGCCAGCAGCAAGGACAGGGGGCCCGATGGGACAGATACGCAGTATTTT. As protein: CASSKDRGPDGTDTQYF.

This chain uses TRBV5-1 with TRBJ2-1, with D unclear. This CDR3 has 16 residues. CDR1 SGHRS and CDR2 YFSETQ come from the germline V gene. Deletions cut 1 base from V and 0 bases from J, with 11 bases between. The CDR3 is CASSLRQAASYNEQFF. The CDR3 region has the DNA TGCGCCAGCAGCTTGAGGCAGGCCGCCTCCTACAATGAGCAGTTCTTC.

This chain uses TRBV5-1 with TRBJ2-3, with 11 bases aligning to TRBD2. The V and J ends lost 3 bases and 2 bases, in that order; junction bases with no gene match: 11. This CDR3 is 18 amino acids long. From germline, CDR1 is SGHRS and CDR2 YFSETQ. CDR3 sequence (DNA): TGCGCCAGCAGCTCCCCGAAGGGACTAGCGGAGGCCACAGATACGCAGTATTTT. It codes for CASSSPKGLAEATDTQYF.

This clone was seen a single time. The rearrangement uses TRBV4-1 and TRBJ1-4, with a tentative D call TRBD1 (5 bases). The CDR3 is 15 amino acids. Trimming stripped 1 base from V and 7 bases from J, with 13 bases between. CDR1 is MGHRA and CDR2 is YSYEKL in the germline V gene. The CDR3 bases are TGCGCCAGCAGCCAAGTCGGGACTCGGGGTGAAAAACTGTTTTTT. Protein product: CASSQVGTRGEKLFF.

This clone was detected only once. The CDR3 sequence: CASSPQVGKETQYF. CDR3 sequence (DNA): TGTGCCAGCAGTCCTCAGGTGGGGAAAGAGACCCAGTACTTC. The V call is TRBV27, the J call TRBJ2-5; D gene unclear. V was cut by 5 bases and J by 3 bases, with 13 bases left in between. The CDR3 extends over 14 amino acids. The germline V gene encodes CDR1 MNHEY and CDR2 SMNVEV (reference sequence).